The sequence of this TCR beta chain was determined in a study of shared clonotypes between healthy human individuals. General observations from the study: Clonotype sharing levels among donors were expected to vary with sequencing depth. A handful of donors shared 5% to 5.5% of their naive CD4 clonotypes.

V lost 3 bases and J 7 bases, leaving 19 bases between the germline ends. The CDR3 runs to 16 residues. CDR1 and CDR2 from the germline V gene are LNHDA and SQIVND (reference sequence). Sequencing used immunoSEQ multiplex PCR; TCRdb keeps in-frame clones, though not all of them. The table lists 2,500,000 or so clones, about 90% of them singletons. With regard to this clone: What it recognizes is unknown.

The source of this sequence is a man aged 18 to 30 in good health. Some clones in this sample may be carry-over from other donors' samples. This rearrangement joins TRBV19 to TRBJ2-1; either TRBD1 or TRBD2 may supply D (6 bases each). The sequencing input was naive CD4+ T cells from PBMCs. Subset indicated: CD45RA+ positively selected. CDR3 amino acids: CASSIWSPGAQNEQFF. The CDR3 DNA reads as TGTGCCAGTAGTATTTGGTCTCCGGGGGCACAGAATGAGCAGTTCTTC.